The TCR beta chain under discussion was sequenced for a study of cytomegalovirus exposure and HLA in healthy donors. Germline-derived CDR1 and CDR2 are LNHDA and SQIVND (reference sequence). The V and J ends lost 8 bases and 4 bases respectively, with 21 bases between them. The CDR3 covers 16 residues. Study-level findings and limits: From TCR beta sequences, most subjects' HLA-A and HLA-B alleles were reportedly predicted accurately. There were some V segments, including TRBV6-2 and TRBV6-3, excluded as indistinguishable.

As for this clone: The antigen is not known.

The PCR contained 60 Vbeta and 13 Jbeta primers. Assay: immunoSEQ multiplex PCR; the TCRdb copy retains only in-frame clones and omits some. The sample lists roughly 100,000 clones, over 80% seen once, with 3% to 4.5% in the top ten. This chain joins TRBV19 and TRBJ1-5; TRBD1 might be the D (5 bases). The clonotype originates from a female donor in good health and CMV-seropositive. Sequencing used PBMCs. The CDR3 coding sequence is TGTGCCAGTTCCCCGGGGGGAGGAGACTTAAATCAGCCCCAGCATTTT. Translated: CASSPGGGDLNQPQHF. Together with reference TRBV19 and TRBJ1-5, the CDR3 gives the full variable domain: DGGITQSPKYLFRKEGQNVTLSCEQNLNHDAMYWYRQDPGQGLRLIYYSQIVNDFQKGDIAEGYSVSREKKESFPLTVTSAQKNPTAFYLCASSPGGGDLNQPQHFGDGTRLSIL.